This entry lists 15 T cell receptor beta chains sequenced from one sample in a study of identical twins. Each CDR3 protein gets one entry after TCRdb re-called the 5' RACE reads with MiXCR. The sample carries approximately 890,000 distinct CDR3 sequences, 10% to 15% recorded once. These data also featured in a second study, about yellow fever vaccine responses in identical twins.

Sequenced sample: PBMCs. The receptors were gathered from a woman aged 18-29 years in good health.

This clonotype was counted at least ten times. The chain carries TRBV12-3 or TRBV12-4 and TRBJ2-2; 13 bases are a match to TRBD2. CDR3 length: 17 amino acids. The V gene end was trimmed by 5 bases and the J gene end by 4 bases; junction bases not matched to a gene: 7. The CDR3 protein is CASSPTSGGASTGELFF. In DNA form, the CDR3 reads TGTGCCAGCAGTCCTACTAGCGGGGGGGCCAGCACCGGGGAGCTGTTTTTT.

V usage is TRBV6-5 and J usage is TRBJ2-2, with TRBD2 identical over 9 bases. Germline values: CDR1 MNHEY, CDR2 SVGAGI. CDR3 size: 16 residues. The V and J ends lost 3 bases and 5 bases, in that order; junction bases with no gene match: 7. Here the CDR3 reads CASSYFPSGKTGELFF. In nucleotides, the CDR3 is TGTGCCAGCAGTTATTTTCCTAGCGGGAAAACCGGGGAGCTGTTTTTT.

This clonotype has just a few counts. J is TRBJ2-3 and V is TRBV3-1; the D gene is possibly TRBD2 (6 bases). The CDR3 loop spans 17 amino acids. Trimming took 0 bases from V and 4 from J, leaving 17 bases between them. Germline values: CDR1 LGHDT, CDR2 YNNKEL (reference sequence). DNA for the CDR3: TGTGCCAGCAGCCAAGATTTGGGCGGGGACCAGGCAGATACGCAGTATTTT. This codes for CASSQDLGGDQADTQYF.

The chain combines TRBV4-1 with TRBJ2-5, with 10 bases matching TRBD2. CDR1 is MGHRA and CDR2 is YSYEKL in the germline V gene. V shed 2 bases and J 1 base; nucleotides not matched to a gene: 1. CDR3 size: 15 residues. The CDR3: CASSQRTSGQETQYF. In nucleotides, the CDR3 is TGCGCCAGCAGCCAACGGACTAGCGGCCAAGAGACCCAGTACTTC.

This clonotype was detected ten times or more. V usage is TRBV11-2 and J usage is TRBJ2-1; D is ambiguous. The CDR3 covers 11 residues. The germline V gene has CDR1 SGHAT and CDR2 FQNNGV. The V gene lost 0 bases and the J gene lost 12 bases, with 6 bases spanning the gap. CDR3 amino acids: CASSLDLGQFF. The CDR3 nucleotides are TGTGCCAGCAGCTTAGATCTGGGGCAGTTCTTC.

The gene calls are TRBV5-1 and TRBJ2-1; D is undetermined. The CDR3 length is 17 residues. Germline CDR1 is SGHRS and CDR2 is YFSETQ. V was shortened by 0 bases and J by 3 bases, with 16 bases between the two germline ends. The CDR3 is CASSLDFVVGDYNEQFF. The CDR3 nucleotides are TGCGCCAGCAGCTTGGATTTCGTCGTGGGTGACTACAATGAGCAGTTCTTC.

This chain links TRBV10-2 with TRBJ2-3; 8 positions match TRBD2. The CDR3 consists of 16 residues. Germline assignment: CDR1 WSHSY and CDR2 SAAADI. The V gene end was trimmed by 8 bases and the J gene end by 3 bases; junction bases not matched to a gene: 13. CDR3 DNA sequence: TGCGCCAGCGGGGGGATGATACGGGGGGGAACAGATACGCAGTATTTT. Translated, it gives CASGGMIRGGTDTQYF.

A few counts support this clonotype. The rearrangement joins TRBV6-5 to TRBJ2-5, with D perhaps TRBD2 (6 bases). The V gene's germline CDR1 is MNHEY and CDR2 SVGAGI. The CDR3 length is 14 residues. Trimming shortened V by 4 bases and J by 8 bases, and 17 bases separated the two germline ends. The chain's CDR3 is CASSSYRSGTTQYF. CDR3 nucleotide sequence: TGTGCCAGCAGTTCATACAGGTCCGGGACTACCCAGTACTTC.

This clonotype was observed a handful of times. The V and J genes are TRBV5-6 and TRBJ1-1, with 10 bases identical to TRBD1. The CDR3 extends over 19 amino acids. Germline assignment: CDR1 SGHDT and CDR2 YYEEEE. The V gene end was trimmed by 0 bases and the J gene end by 5 bases; junction bases not matched to a gene: 16. DNA of the CDR3: TGTGCCAGCAGCTTGGCCGGAGGGGACAGGGGTTCACCGCGGACTGAAGCTTTCTTT. Translating gives CASSLAGGDRGSPRTEAFF.

This clonotype was counted a few times. This chain links TRBV18 with TRBJ2-5; maybe TRBD2 (6 bases). Germline-derived CDR1 and CDR2 are KGHSH and LQKENI. The CDR3 is 13 amino acids. The ends were cut back, 6 bases at V and 5 bases at J, with 13 bases in the middle. In DNA, the CDR3 is TGTGCCAGCTCTCCGACTAGGACGGAGACCCAGTACTTC. It specifies CASSPTRTETQYF.

This chain joins TRBV5-6 and TRBJ2-4, with 10 positions matching TRBD1. The CDR3 consists of 15 residues. Germline loops: CDR1 SGHDT, CDR2 YYEEEE. Trimming took 3 bases from V and 8 from J; bases not matched to a gene: 8. The CDR3 nucleotides are TGTGCCAGCAGCTCCGCCGGGACAGGGGCGGACATTCAGTACTTC. It codes for CASSSAGTGADIQYF.

This clonotype was seen a single time. The V gene is TRBV2, the J gene TRBJ1-5, with 10 bases that match TRBD1. There are 19 residues in the CDR3. Germline-derived CDR1 and CDR2 are SNHLY and FYNNEI. The CDR3 coding sequence is TGTACCCGCAGTTTTCGGGGACAGGGGTCTCCTTGGATAGGTCAGCCCCAGCATTTT. This translates into CTRSFRGQGSPWIGQPQHF. Looking up the rest from reference TRBV2 and TRBJ1-5 gives the full variable domain: EPEVTQTPSHQVTQMGQEVILRCVPISNHLYFYWYRQILGQKVEFLVSFYNNEISEKSEIFDDQFSVERPDGSNFTLKIRSTKLEDSAMYFCTRSFRGQGSPWIGQPQHFGDGTRLSIL.

This chain uses TRBV2 with TRBJ2-7; possible D gene TRBD2, 6 bases. Trimming took off 8 bases at V and 5 bases at J, with 10 bases between the two ends. The germline gives CDR1 SNHLY, CDR2 FYNNEI. The CDR3 has 11 amino acids. The chain's CDR3 is CASGTSNEQYF. In DNA, the CDR3 is TGTGCCAGCGGCACTAGCAACGAGCAGTACTTC. The whole variable domain, remainder taken from reference TRBV2 and TRBJ2-7, is EPEVTQTPSHQVTQMGQEVILRCVPISNHLYFYWYRQILGQKVEFLVSFYNNEISEKSEIFDDQFSVERPDGSNFTLKIRSTKLEDSAMYFCASGTSNEQYFGPGTRLTVT.

The chain employs TRBV29-1 and TRBJ2-7, with a possible D match to TRBD1 (5 bases). The CDR3 sequence is 13 residues long. Germline CDR1 SQVTM, CDR2 ANQGSEA. Trimming stripped 6 bases from V and 0 bases from J, with 12 bases between. DNA of the CDR3: TGCAGCGTAAAGGGGTTGGGCTCCTACGAGCAGTACTTC. Translation gives CSVKGLGSYEQYF.

The chain couples TRBV20-1 to TRBJ2-2, with 8 nucleotides matching TRBD1. Losses at the gene ends were 3 bases for V and 3 bases for J; bases not matched to a gene: 6. The germline V gene has CDR1 DFQATT and CDR2 SNEGSKA (reference sequence). The CDR3 is 15 residues long. The CDR3 coding sequence is TGCAGTGCTAGGGGAAACAGGGGGTACACCGGGGAGCTGTTTTTT. Protein: CSARGNRGYTGELFF.